These T cell receptor beta chains were read from a single sample in a study of T cells in Graves' hyperthyroidism and ophthalmopathy. TCRdb reprocessed the multiplex PCR reads via MiXCR and lists one record per CDR3 protein. The sample has hundreds of thousands of distinct CDR3 sequences, approximately 21% seen once. The sample taken for sequencing was blood. Source of these receptors: a man aged 30-40 years with Graves' ophthalmopathy. CDR3s include the opening cysteine and the closing phenylalanine or tryptophan. Fields, in order: J gene, V gene, clone size, D gene, CDR3 DNA, CDR3 protein. A D gene is named only where the DNA matches it firmly. Clone size is given for some rows only: seen once, a few or many times, or a class if the clone is expanded.

>TRBJ2-7|TRBV19|few|.
TGTGCCAGTAGTACCTGGACAGCTTACGAGCAGTACTTC
CASSTWTAYEQYF
>TRBJ1-1|TRBV24-1|.|.
TGTGCCACCAGTGATTCGGAGGTGGACACTGAAGCTTTCTTT
CATSDSEVDTEAFF
>TRBJ2-3|TRBV6-1|.|.
TGTGCCAGCTTTAGCCGAGCAGATACGCAGTATTTT
CASFSRADTQYF
>TRBJ1-3|TRBV20-1|few|.
TGCAGTGCTAGTGCCCTACAGGGATTCTCTGGAAACACCATATATTTT
CSASALQGFSGNTIYF
>TRBJ2-3|TRBV12-5|.|.
TGTGCTAGTGGTTTGGAAAATACGCAGTATTTT
CASGLENTQYF
>TRBJ1-5|TRBV6-1|many|.
TGTGCCAGCAGTGAAATAGGGAGTAGCAATCAGCCCCAGCATTTT
CASSEIGSSNQPQHF
>TRBJ2-3|TRBV5-1|.|.
TGCGCCAGCAGCTTGGAGCGCGTCACAGATACGCAGTATTTT
CASSLERVTDTQYF
>TRBJ2-5|TRBV4-1|.|.
TGCGCCAGCAGCTGGCCGGGACGGGACCAAGAGACCCAGTACTTC
CASSWPGRDQETQYF
>TRBJ2-2|TRBV12-3/TRBV12-4|many|.
TGTGCCAGCAGTTCGCGAGGCACCGGGGAGCTGTTTTTT
CASSSRGTGELFF
>TRBJ2-5|TRBV28|.|.
TGTGCCAGCAGTTCGCCAGGGACGGGAAGTCAAGAGACCCAGTACTTC
CASSSPGTGSQETQYF
>TRBJ1-2|TRBV6-5|.|TRBD1
TGTGCCAGCAGTTACCGCCGGGGACAGTACCCAGCTAACTATGGCTACACCTTC
CASSYRRGQYPANYGYTF
>TRBJ1-5|TRBV30|many|TRBD1
TGTGCCTGGAGTGACGGACAGGGGGCAATTCAGCCCCAGCATTTT
CAWSDGQGAIQPQHF
>TRBJ1-3|TRBV28|.|.
TGTGCCAGCAGTTTCTATGTTCCAGGGCCTGGAAACACCATATATTTT
CASSFYVPGPGNTIYF
>TRBJ1-1|TRBV6-1|.|.
TGTGCCAGCAGCGCCGACAGGAGGAACACTGAAGCTTTCTTT
CASSADRRNTEAFF
>TRBJ1-1|TRBV11-2|many|TRBD1
TGTGCCAGCAGCTTAGCAGGGGGGAGCACTGAAGCTTTCTTT
CASSLAGGSTEAFF
>TRBJ2-4|TRBV2|many|.
TGTGCCTGGGGTTTAGCCAAAAACATTCAGTACTTC
CAWGLAKNIQYF
>TRBJ1-1|TRBV5-1|.|TRBD1
TGCGCCAGCAGCTACCGGACAGGGGCCACTGAAGCTTTCTTT
CASSYRTGATEAFF
>TRBJ2-1|TRBV24-1|many|.
TGTGCCACCAGTGCCCACCTTGGCACTGAACCCGACAATGAGCAGTTCTTC
CATSAHLGTEPDNEQFF
>TRBJ2-1|TRBV29-1|few|.
TGCAGCGTTGAAGGTCTGGCAGCGGGTCCCTACAATGAGCAGTTCTTC
CSVEGLAAGPYNEQFF
>TRBJ2-7|TRBV6-6|.|TRBD1
TGTGCCAGCAGTTACCTACAGGGGGAAGGCTACGAGCAGTACTTC
CASSYLQGEGYEQYF
>TRBJ2-5|TRBV11-2|.|TRBD2
TGTGCCAGCAGCCCGGGACTAGCGGGAGCCCGGGAGACCCAGTACTTC
CASSPGLAGARETQYF
>TRBJ2-7|TRBV29-1|few|TRBD2
TGCAGCGTTGTGGAGGGTAGCGGGAGGGCGGGCCTTTACGAGCAGTACTTC
CSVVEGSGRAGLYEQYF
>TRBJ2-7|TRBV9|.|.
.
CASSFYICSASATGTVAYEQYF
>TRBJ2-7|TRBV5-1|.|.
TGCGCCAGCAGCTTGGAAGGACATTACTACGAGCAGTACTTC
CASSLEGHYYEQYF
>TRBJ2-2|TRBV27|few|TRBD1
TGTGCCAGCAGTCCGACAGGGACGGTGGAAAACACCGGGGAGCTGTTTTTT
CASSPTGTVENTGELFF
>TRBJ1-3|TRBV9|once|.
TGTGCCAGCAGCGTAGACGGAAACACCATATATTTT
CASSVDGNTIYF
>TRBJ2-3|TRBV19|once|.
TGTGCCAGTAGGGGGATCTCAGCGGATACGCAGTATTTT
CASRGISADTQYF
>TRBJ1-5|TRBV20-1|few|TRBD1
TGCAGTGCTCCTCGACAGGGGAACAATCAGCCCCAGCATTTT
CSAPRQGNNQPQHF
>TRBJ1-1|TRBV2|few|TRBD1
TGTGCCAGCAGTGAGAGGACAGGCCGGAACACTGAAGCTTTCTTT
CASSERTGRNTEAFF
>TRBJ2-7|TRBV20-1|.|TRBD2
TGCAGTGCTAGAGGGGGACTAGCGGGAGGACCCTACGAGCAGTACTTC
CSARGGLAGGPYEQYF
>TRBJ2-5|TRBV5-1|.|.
TGCGCCAGCAGCTTGGCGGGACTGATTGACAAAGAGACCCAGTACTTC
CASSLAGLIDKETQYF
>TRBJ2-5|TRBV24-1|.|.
TGTGCCACCAGTACATCCCAGTTCGGGGAGACCCAGTACTTC
CATSTSQFGETQYF
>TRBJ2-7|TRBV28|many|.
TGTGCCAGCACCGTAGGGGGAGCCGACGAGCAGTACTTC
CASTVGGADEQYF
>TRBJ2-3|TRBV7-3|few|TRBD2
TGTGCCAGCAGCTCCGGACTAGTGACAGATACGCAGTATTTT
CASSSGLVTDTQYF
>TRBJ1-1|TRBV12-3/TRBV12-4|few|.
TGTGCCAGCACAAGAGGGTTGTGGCGGACTGAAGCTTTCTTT
CASTRGLWRTEAFF
>TRBJ2-3|TRBV4-1|.|.
TGCGCCAGCAGCCAAGTTGCGGCCGCTGCGGGAACCACAGATACGCAGTATTTT
CASSQVAAAAGTTDTQYF
>TRBJ2-7|TRBV28|few|.
TGTGCCAGCAGTTTTACGGGAGCCCTCTACGAGCAGTACTTC
CASSFTGALYEQYF
>TRBJ2-3|TRBV9|.|TRBD2
TGTGCCAGCAGCCCCCGACTAGCGGGAGGTTTAGATACGCAGTATTTT
CASSPRLAGGLDTQYF
>TRBJ1-2|TRBV10-3|.|.
TGTGCCATCAGTGAGACCGGCGGGGGCCCCGCTGGCTACACCTTC
CAISETGGGPAGYTF
>TRBJ2-7|TRBV18|.|.
TGTGCCAGCTCACCCAACAGGGACGAGCAGTACTTC
CASSPNRDEQYF
>TRBJ2-3|TRBV6-6|few|TRBD2
TGTGCCAGCAGTTACCTACGTACTAGCGGTGGCACAGATACGCAGTATTTT
CASSYLRTSGGTDTQYF
>TRBJ2-1|TRBV19|few|.
TGTGCCAGTAGTGATTCGGGCCCCTCCTACAATGAGCAGTTCTTC
CASSDSGPSYNEQFF
>TRBJ2-1|TRBV7-9|few|TRBD2
TGTGCCAGCAGCTTAGCGATATCGGGACTAGCCGGCTACAATGAGCAGTTCTTC
CASSLAISGLAGYNEQFF
>TRBJ1-4|TRBV5-5|.|TRBD1
TGTGCCAGCGCGGGACAGGTCGGTGAAAAACTGTTTTTT
CASAGQVGEKLFF
>TRBJ1-6|TRBV6-1|.|.
TGTGCCAGCAGATACACCACCGGGCCCAATTCACCCCTCCACTTT
CASRYTTGPNSPLHF
>TRBJ2-5|TRBV24-1|.|.
TGTGCCACCAGTGACCATACCAGGGGTATGGGAGAGACCCAGTACTTC
CATSDHTRGMGETQYF
>TRBJ2-1|TRBV5-1|few|TRBD2
TGCGCCAGCAGCTCCATCCAGGGGACTAGCGGGAAGTCCTCCTACAATGAGCAGTTCTTC
CASSSIQGTSGKSSYNEQFF
>TRBJ2-3|TRBV24-1|few|.
TGTGCCACCAGTTGGAGAGGGTCTAGCACAGATACGCAGTATTTT
CATSWRGSSTDTQYF
>TRBJ2-1|TRBV27|.|.
TGTGCCAGCACTGATGGCTCCTACAATGAGCAGTTCTTC
CASTDGSYNEQFF
>TRBJ1-5|TRBV30|many|.
TGTGCCTGGAGTGTACGGGGCAGACCTCAGCCCCAGCATTTT
CAWSVRGRPQPQHF
>TRBJ2-1|TRBV7-3|once|TRBD1
TGTGCCAGCAGCCACAGGGGGGAGGCACAGAGGGACTACAATGAGCAGTTCTTC
CASSHRGEAQRDYNEQFF